This T cell receptor beta chain came from a study of beta chain features in type 1 diabetes (dated by TCRdb to between 2018 and 2020). Background for the entire study: Mean age, gender distribution, total cell number and subset yield were not different between patients and healthy donors. Across all samples, some 99 million sorted cells were examined, and cell number per subset correlated strongly with RNA yield. In the study, TCRB repertoires of sorted circulating CD4+ T cell subsets from recently diagnosed type 1 diabetes patients were compared with those of matched healthy donors. Whereas all 30 or so donors provided naive and central memory subsets, regulatory and stem cell-like memory subsets were isolated from just 8 patients and about 8 healthy donors.

The entire isolated RNA was reverse transcribed using the High Capacity cDNA Reverse Transcription Kit, and thus expressed TCRB transcripts were sequenced. Naive, central memory and regulatory T cell samples underwent deep immunoSEQ sequencing, averaging about 3.57 million total reads per sample. Sorted cells were lysed in RLT buffer, and RNA was extracted using DNase-treated RNeasy Micro or Mini kits according to cell number. To prevent cross-contamination, every cell subset was processed on its own, while patient and healthy donor samples were processed together. The immunoSEQ multiplex PCR was used to amplify TCRB sequences from cDNA, yielding 87-bp fragments that span the CDR3 region. Sequencing of the amplicons was done on the Illumina HiSeq platform. The source study handled its data this way. Synthetic template baselines were used to correct PCR bias computationally, reads within Hamming distance 2 were collapsed together, and singletons that could not be merged were discarded. Reads were aligned against IMGT so that V, D and J genes, CDR3 length and insertions or deletions at six rearrangement sites could be assigned. Within each subset, clonotype counts were normalized to the number of sorted cells before true diversity and Gini coefficients were calculated with the tcR R package. The overlap coefficient, calculated on TCRB nucleotide sequences, was used to measure repertoire sharing. Out-of-frame TCRB sequences from naive cells were analyzed as a proxy for the pre-selection repertoire. TCRdb limited this immuneACCESS table to in-frame rearrangements with V and J called. A share of clones is missing; checked studies link under half to unresolved V genes, and the rest is unexplained. D and trimming were read from the DNA, whereas the V and J calls and clone size are those reported in that table. The sample yields 350,000 to 450,000 clones; approximately 16% were counted once. About 0.02% of the sample comes from the top ten.

The investigation overall reported the following: Only small numbers of individuals were included in the HLA sub-analyses, which left unresolved whether HLA type had any influence on TCRB rearrangement. Patients with type 1 diabetes made fewer insertions and deleted more nucleotides at VDJ recombination sites, implying thymic rearrangement abnormalities. PCR may preferentially amplify shorter templates, but because patient and control samples were amplified and corrected together, any resulting skew would affect both groups equally. In all four CD4+ subsets, TCRB CDR3 length was moderately but significantly shorter in type 1 diabetes patients. The naive, central memory and regulatory TCRB repertoires appeared to resemble one another more closely among patients than among healthy donors. Because cDNA rather than genomic DNA was sequenced, highly expressing activated cells could have been over-represented, although no difference in activation and CD3 levels was found between groups.

The junction shows trimming of 3 bases on V and 0 bases on J, plus 6 bases between the germline ends. The CDR3, from cysteine to phenylalanine, totals 12 residues. The retained sequence is limited to the CDR3, 36 bases, with the frame set at the first base. The germline V gene specifies SQVTM as CDR1 and ANQGSEA as CDR2. A single peripheral blood draw of about 120 mL on average was collected from each donor into heparinised tubes. A BD FACSAria II and a panel including CD45RO, CCR7, CD25, CD127, CD95 and CD27 were used to sort naive, central memory, regulatory and stem cell-like memory CD4+ T cells. A purity above 98% was achieved for all sorted populations. PBMCs were isolated immediately by Lymphoprep density gradient centrifugation and stained directly without culture. Samples were stained and sorted in pairs, with one healthy donor and one patient per experiment, so that batch effects were minimized.

For this clone: There is no known antigen for this receptor. Base-call qualities are not available, and no considerably larger clone is one nucleotide away.

This TCR was recovered from a woman under 30 in good health. What was sequenced was naive CD4+ T cells from blood. The sample's cell subset or site label is to be understood as: true naive CD4+ T cells. The chain is encoded by TRBV29-1 joined to TRBJ2-7; no D gene call is confident. The CDR3 region: CSVDGPSYEQYF. The DNA is TGCAGCGTTGATGGGCCCTCCTACGAGCAGTACTTC.